The 5 T cell receptor beta chains given below trace back to one sample, sequenced in a study of OX40 agonist ivuxolimab in advanced cancers. Sequencing used immunoSEQ multiplex PCR; TCRdb keeps in-frame clones, though not all of them. The repertoire holds tens of thousands of clones, with about 91% as singletons. The input for sequencing was CD4+ or CD8+ T cells sorted from blood, taken in a trial of the OX40 agonist ivuxolimab. The receptor set was obtained from an adult with an advanced solid tumor such as melanoma, head and neck, liver or kidney cancer.

The V gene is TRBV30, the J gene TRBJ2-7; possible D gene TRBD1, 5 bases. Germline V gene lookup returns CDR1 GTSNPN and CDR2 SVGIG (reference sequence). The CDR3 has 12 amino acids. V lost 4 bases to trimming and J lost 5 bases, with 12 bases between them. The CDR3 DNA follows: TGTGCCTGGACTTCAGGGTCCCACGAGCAGTACTTC. Its translation: CAWTSGSHEQYF. The whole variable domain, remainder taken from reference TRBV30 and TRBJ2-7, is SQTIHQWPATLVQPVGSPLSLECTVEGTSNPNLYWYRQAAGRGLQLLFYSVGIGQISSEVPQNLSASRPQDRQFILSSKKLLLSDSGFYLCAWTSGSHEQYFGPGTRLTVT.

The chain recombines TRBV13 with TRBJ2-1; 11 bases are shared with TRBD2. This CDR3 has 15 residues. The germline V gene has CDR1 PRHDT and CDR2 FYEKMQ (reference sequence). J lost 4 bases, V lost 3 bases, and 2 bases had no gene match. The CDR3 DNA follows: TGTGCCAGCAGCTTCCTAGCGGGAGGATACAATGAGCAGTTCTTC. This encodes CASSFLAGGYNEQFF.

This rearrangement joins TRBV7-9 to TRBJ2-2, with 11 bases fitting TRBD2. CDR3 length equals 17 residues. The V segment lost 5 bases and the J segment 5 bases; nucleotides outside the gene matches: 10. Germline CDR1 and CDR2: SEHNR and FQNEAQ (reference sequence). CDR3 DNA sequence: TGTGCCAGCAGCCATTCTCGCGGGACTAGCGGTACCGGGGAGCTGTTTTTT. As protein: CASSHSRGTSGTGELFF.

There are a few counts of this clone. The V and J genes are TRBV27 and TRBJ2-3, with D uncertain. Germline V CDR1 and CDR2: MNHEY, SMNVEV (reference sequence). The ends were cut back, 4 bases at V and 3 bases at J, with 8 bases in the middle. This CDR3 has 13 residues. CDR3 sequence: CASSSLGTDTQYF. CDR3 nucleotides: TGTGCCAGCAGTTCCCTTGGTACAGATACGCAGTATTTT.

This rearrangement joins TRBV5-1 to TRBJ2-1, with 10 bases fitting TRBD2. This CDR3 comprises 18 residues. CDR1 and CDR2 (germline): SGHRS, YFSETQ. The junction had 10 bases not matched to a gene; V was cut back by 4 bases and J by 0 bases. The CDR3 DNA is TGCGCCAGCAGCCCGGCCCTAGCGGGAGCGAGCTCCTACAATGAGCAGTTCTTC. Translation gives CASSPALAGASSYNEQFF.